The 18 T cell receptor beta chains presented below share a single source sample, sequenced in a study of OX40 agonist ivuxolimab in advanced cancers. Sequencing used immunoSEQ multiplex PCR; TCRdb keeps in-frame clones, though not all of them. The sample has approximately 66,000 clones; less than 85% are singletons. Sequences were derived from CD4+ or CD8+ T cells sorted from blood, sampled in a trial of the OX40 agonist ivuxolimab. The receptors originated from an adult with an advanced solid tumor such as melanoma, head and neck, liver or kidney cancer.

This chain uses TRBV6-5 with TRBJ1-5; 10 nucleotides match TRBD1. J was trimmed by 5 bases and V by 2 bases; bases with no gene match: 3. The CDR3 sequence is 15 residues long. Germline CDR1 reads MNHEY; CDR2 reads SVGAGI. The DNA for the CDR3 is TGTGCCAGCAGTTACCGAGGACAGGGGGATCAGCCCCAGCATTTT. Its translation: CASSYRGQGDQPQHF.

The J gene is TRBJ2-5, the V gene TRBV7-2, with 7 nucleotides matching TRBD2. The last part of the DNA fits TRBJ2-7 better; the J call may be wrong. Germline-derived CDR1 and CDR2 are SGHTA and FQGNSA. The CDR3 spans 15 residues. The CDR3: CASSIWGGDLYEQYF. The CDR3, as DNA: TGTGCCAGCAGCATCTGGGGGGGTGATCTCTACGAGCAGTACTTC.

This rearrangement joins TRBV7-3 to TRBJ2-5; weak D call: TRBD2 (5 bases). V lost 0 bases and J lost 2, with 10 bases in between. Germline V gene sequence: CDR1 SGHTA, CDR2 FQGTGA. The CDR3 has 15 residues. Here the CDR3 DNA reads TGTGCCAGCAGCTTAACGTCGAGCGGTCAAGAGACCCAGTACTTC. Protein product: CASSLTSSGQETQYF.

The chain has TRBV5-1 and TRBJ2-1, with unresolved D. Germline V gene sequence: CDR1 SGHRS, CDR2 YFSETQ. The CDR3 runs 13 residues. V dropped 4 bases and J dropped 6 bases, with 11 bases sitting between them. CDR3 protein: CASSPEPVNEQFF. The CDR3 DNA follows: TGCGCCAGCAGCCCAGAACCGGTCAATGAGCAGTTCTTC.

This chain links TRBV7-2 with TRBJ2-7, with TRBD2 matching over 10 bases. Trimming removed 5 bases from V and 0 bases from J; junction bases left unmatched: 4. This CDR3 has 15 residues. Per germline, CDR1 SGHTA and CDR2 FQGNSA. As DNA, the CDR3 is TGTGCCAGCAGCGCGGGACTAGCGATCTCCTACGAGCAGTACTTC. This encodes CASSAGLAISYEQYF.

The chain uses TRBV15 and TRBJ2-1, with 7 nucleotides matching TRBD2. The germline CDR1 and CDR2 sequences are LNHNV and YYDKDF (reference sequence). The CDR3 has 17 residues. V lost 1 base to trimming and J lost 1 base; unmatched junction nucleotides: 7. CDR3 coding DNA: TGTGCCACCAGCAGAGTGGGGGAGGGCCGGTCCTACAATGAGCAGTTCTTC. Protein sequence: CATSRVGEGRSYNEQFF.

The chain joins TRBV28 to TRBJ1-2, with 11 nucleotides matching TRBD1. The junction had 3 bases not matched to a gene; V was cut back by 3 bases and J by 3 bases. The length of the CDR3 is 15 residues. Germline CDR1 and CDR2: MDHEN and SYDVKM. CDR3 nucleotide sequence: TGTGCCAGCAGTTTGGGACAGGGGGTGTACTATGGCTACACCTTC. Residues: CASSLGQGVYYGYTF.

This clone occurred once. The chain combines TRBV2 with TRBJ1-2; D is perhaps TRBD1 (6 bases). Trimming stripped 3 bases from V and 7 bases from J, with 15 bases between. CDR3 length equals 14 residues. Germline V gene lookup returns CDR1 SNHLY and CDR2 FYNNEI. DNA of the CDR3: TGTGCCAGCAGTGAGCAGGGGAGTAGGAGTGGCTACACCTTC. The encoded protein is CASSEQGSRSGYTF.

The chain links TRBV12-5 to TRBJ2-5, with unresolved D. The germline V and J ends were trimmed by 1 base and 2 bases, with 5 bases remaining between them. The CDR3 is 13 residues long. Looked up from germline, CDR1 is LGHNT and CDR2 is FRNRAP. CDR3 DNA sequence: TGTGCTAGTGGTTTGGGGCAGCAAGAGACCCAGTACTTC. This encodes CASGLGQQETQYF.

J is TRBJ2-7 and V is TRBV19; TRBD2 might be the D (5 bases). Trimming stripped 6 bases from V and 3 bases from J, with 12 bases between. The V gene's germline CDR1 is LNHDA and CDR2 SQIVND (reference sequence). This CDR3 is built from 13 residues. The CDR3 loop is CASRRTGFYEQYF. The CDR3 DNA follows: TGTGCCAGTAGACGGACGGGGTTCTACGAGCAGTACTTC.

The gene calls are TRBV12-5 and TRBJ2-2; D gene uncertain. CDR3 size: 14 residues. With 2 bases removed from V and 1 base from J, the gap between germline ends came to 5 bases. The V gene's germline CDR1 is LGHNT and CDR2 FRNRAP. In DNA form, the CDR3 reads TGTGCTAGTGGTTTGTCGGGGAACACCGGGGAGCTGTTTTTT. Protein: CASGLSGNTGELFF.

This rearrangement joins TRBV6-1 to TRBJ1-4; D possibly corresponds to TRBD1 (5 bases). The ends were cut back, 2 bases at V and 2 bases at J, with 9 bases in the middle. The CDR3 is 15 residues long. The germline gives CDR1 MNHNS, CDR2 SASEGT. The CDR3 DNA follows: TGTGCCAGCAGTGAAATCGGGACGACTAATGAAAAACTGTTTTTT. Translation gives CASSEIGTTNEKLFF.

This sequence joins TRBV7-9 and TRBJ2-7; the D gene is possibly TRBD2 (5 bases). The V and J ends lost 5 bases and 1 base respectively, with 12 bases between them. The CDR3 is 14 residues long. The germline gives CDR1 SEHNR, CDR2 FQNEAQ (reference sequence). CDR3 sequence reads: CASSHDEGSYEQYF. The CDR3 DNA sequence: TGTGCCAGCAGCCACGACGAGGGTTCCTACGAGCAGTACTTC.

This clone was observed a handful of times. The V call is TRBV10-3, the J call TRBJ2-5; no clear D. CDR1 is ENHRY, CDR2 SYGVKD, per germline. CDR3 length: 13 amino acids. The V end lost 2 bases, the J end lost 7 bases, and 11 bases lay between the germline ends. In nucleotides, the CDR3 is TGTGCCATCAGTGAGGGCACTACCGGGACCCAGTACTTC. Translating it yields CAISEGTTGTQYF.

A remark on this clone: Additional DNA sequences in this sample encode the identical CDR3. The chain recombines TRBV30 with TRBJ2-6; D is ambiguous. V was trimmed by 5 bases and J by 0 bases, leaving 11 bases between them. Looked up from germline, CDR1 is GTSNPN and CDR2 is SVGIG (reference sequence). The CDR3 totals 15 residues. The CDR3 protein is CAWLPQYSGANVLTF. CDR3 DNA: TGTGCCTGGCTTCCCCAGTACTCTGGGGCCAACGTCCTGACTTTC.

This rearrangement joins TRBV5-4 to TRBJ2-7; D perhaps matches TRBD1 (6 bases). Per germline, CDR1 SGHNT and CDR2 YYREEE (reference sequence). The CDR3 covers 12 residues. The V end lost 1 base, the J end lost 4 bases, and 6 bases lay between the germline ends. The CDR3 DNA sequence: TGTGCCAGCAGCTTGACAGGGTACGAGCAGTACTTC. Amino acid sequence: CASSLTGYEQYF.

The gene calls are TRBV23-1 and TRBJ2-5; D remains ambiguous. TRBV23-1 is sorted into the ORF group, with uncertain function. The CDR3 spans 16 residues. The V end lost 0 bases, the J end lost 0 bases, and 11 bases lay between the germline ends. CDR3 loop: CASSQSLPVYQETQYF. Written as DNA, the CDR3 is TGCGCCAGCAGTCAATCTCTGCCGGTCTACCAAGAGACCCAGTACTTC.

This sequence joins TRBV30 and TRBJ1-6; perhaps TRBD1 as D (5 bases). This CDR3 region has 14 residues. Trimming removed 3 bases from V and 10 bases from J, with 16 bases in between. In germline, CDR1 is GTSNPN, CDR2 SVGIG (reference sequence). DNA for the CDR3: TGTGCCTGGAGGAAGAAGGGGCAAAGCTCACCCCTCCACTTT. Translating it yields CAWRKKGQSSPLHF.